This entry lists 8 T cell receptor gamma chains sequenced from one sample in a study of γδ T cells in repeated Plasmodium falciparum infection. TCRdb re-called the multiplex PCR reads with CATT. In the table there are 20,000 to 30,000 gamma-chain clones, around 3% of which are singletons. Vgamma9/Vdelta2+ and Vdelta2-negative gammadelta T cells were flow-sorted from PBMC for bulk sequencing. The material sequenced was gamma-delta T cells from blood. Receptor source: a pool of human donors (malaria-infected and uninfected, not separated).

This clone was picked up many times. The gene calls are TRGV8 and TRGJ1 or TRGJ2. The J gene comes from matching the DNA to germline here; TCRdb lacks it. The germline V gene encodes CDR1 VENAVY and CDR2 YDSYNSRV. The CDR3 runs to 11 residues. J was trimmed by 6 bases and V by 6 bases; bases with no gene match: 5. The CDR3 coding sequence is TGTGCCACCTGGAAAACTTATAAGAAACTCTTT. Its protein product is CATWKTYKKLF.

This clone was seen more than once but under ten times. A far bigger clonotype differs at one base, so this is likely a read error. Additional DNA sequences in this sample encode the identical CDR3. CDR3 residues: CALWEVQAQELGKKIKVF. The CDR3, as DNA: TGTGCCCTGTGGGAGGTGCAGGCACAAGAGTTGGGCAAAAAAATCAAGGTATTT. The chain combines TRGV9 with TRGJP. TCRdb supplies no J gene; here it was assigned by aligning the nucleotide sequence to germline. The length of the CDR3 is 18 residues. CDR1 and CDR2 from the germline V gene are GITISATS and ISYDGTV (reference sequence).

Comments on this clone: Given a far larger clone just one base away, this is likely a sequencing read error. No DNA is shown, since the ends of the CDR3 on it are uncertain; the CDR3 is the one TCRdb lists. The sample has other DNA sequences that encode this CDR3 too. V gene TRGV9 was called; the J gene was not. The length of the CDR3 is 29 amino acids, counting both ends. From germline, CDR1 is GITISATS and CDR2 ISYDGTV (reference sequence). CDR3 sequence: CAPCSIIRNSLAVEQHLLSQVSIGRIQHF.

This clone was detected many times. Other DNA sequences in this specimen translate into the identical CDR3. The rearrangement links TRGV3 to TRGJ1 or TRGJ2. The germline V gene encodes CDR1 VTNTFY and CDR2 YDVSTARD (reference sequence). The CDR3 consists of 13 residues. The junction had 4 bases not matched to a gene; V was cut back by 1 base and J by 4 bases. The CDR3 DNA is TGTGCCACCTGGGACAGAGCGTATTATAAGAAACTCTTT. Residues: CATWDRAYYKKLF.

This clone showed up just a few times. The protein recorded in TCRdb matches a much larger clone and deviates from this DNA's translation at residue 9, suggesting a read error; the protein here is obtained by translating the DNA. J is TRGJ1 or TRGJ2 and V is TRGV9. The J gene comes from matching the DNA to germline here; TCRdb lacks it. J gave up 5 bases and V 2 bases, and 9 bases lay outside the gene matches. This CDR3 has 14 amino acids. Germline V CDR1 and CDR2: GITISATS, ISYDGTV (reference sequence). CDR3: CALWEERNHYKKLF. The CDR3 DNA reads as TGTGCCTTGTGGGAGGAGCGAAATCATTATAAGAAACTCTTT.

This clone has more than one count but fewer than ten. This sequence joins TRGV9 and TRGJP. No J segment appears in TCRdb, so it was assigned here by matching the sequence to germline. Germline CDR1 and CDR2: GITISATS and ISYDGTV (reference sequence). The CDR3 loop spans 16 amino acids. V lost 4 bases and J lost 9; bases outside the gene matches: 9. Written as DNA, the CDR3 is TGTGCCTTGTGGGACGACGGCGCGTTGGGCAAAAAAATCAAGGTATTT. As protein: CALWDDGALGKKIKVF.

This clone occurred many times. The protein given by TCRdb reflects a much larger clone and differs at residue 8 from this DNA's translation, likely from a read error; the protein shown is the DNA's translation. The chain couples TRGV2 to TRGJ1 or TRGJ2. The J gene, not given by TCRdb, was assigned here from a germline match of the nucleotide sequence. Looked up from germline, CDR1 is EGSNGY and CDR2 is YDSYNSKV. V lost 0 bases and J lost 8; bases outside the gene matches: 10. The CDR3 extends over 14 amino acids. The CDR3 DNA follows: TGTGCCACCTGGGACGGGACTGTTATGGATAAGAAACTCTTT. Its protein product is CATWDGTVMDKKLF.

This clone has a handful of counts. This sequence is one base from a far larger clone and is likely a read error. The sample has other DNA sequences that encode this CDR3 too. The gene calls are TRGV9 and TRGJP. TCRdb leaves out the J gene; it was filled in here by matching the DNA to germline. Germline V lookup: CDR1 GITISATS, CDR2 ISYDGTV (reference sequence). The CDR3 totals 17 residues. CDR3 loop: CALWEVHKELGKKIKVF. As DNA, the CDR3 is TGTGCCCTGTGGGAGGTGCATAAAGAGTTGGGCAAAAAAATCAAGGTATTT.